This T cell receptor beta chain comes out of a study of circulating and synovial CD4+ cells in juvenile arthritis. Points from the study as a whole: Diversity here was lower than in bulk blood CD4 cells.

Produced via immunoSEQ multiplex PCR; TCRdb's table is partial and in-frame only. The data hold tens of thousands of clones, with around 93% observed a single time. With V trimmed by 5 bases and J by 4 bases, 10 bases remained unmatched. This CDR3 comprises 15 residues. Germline loops: CDR1 SGHVS, CDR2 FQNEAQ. In the case of this clone: Its specificity is not known.

The origin of this receptor is a human donor with juvenile idiopathic arthritis. Specimen: CD4+ T cells from blood. This chain uses TRBV7-8 with TRBJ1-2; 7 nucleotides align to TRBD1. CDR3 nucleotides: TGTGCCAGCAGCCGAGACAGGGTCCCGGGCTATGGCTACACCTTC. Translated, it gives CASSRDRVPGYGYTF.